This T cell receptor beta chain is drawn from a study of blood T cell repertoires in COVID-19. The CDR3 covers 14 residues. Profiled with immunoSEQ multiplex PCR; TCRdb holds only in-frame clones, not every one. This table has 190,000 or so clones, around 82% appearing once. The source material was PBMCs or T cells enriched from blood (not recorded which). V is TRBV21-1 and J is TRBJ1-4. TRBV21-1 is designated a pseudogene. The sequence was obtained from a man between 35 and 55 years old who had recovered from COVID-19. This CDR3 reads CASSKVVLREKLFF. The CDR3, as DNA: TGTGCCAGCAGCAAAGTAGTATTGCGGGAAAAACTGTTTTTT.